These T cell receptor beta chains were read from a single sample in a study of cytomegalovirus exposure and HLA in healthy donors. TCRdb's copy holds only in-frame clones and misses some; the assay was immunoSEQ multiplex PCR. The sample includes under 95,000 clones, roughly 80% of them seen just once. The sequencing sample was made of PBMCs. Receptors originate from a boy between 10 and 17 years old in good health and CMV-seronegative. Each CDR3 is given with its conserved first and last residue. D genes are given only for firm matches. Size values are once, few and many counts, or a class for expanded clones, and some rows have none.

d_gene: TRBD2
v_gene: TRBV4-1
j_gene: TRBJ2-7
abundance: -
CDR3aa: CASSQERLAGFDYEQYF
CDR3nt: TGCGCCAGCAGCCAAGAACGCCTAGCGGGATTTGACTACGAGCAGTACTTC

d_gene: -
v_gene: TRBV4-3
j_gene: TRBJ1-4
abundance: -
CDR3aa: CASSQDRFQGRDEKLFF
CDR3nt: TGCGCCAGCAGCCAAGATAGGTTTCAGGGGCGGGATGAAAAACTGTTTTTT

d_gene: -
v_gene: TRBV11-2
j_gene: TRBJ1-2
abundance: -
CDR3aa: CASSSQATGSRGYTF
CDR3nt: TGTGCCAGCAGCTCCCAGGCCACAGGGTCGAGAGGCTACACCTTC

d_gene: -
v_gene: TRBV30
j_gene: TRBJ2-1
abundance: -
CDR3aa: CAWSGEGGASYNEQFF
CDR3nt: TGTGCCTGGAGTGGTGAGGGGGGGGCGTCCTACAATGAGCAGTTCTTC

d_gene: -
v_gene: TRBV2
j_gene: TRBJ1-5
abundance: once
CDR3aa: CASRFSDRGGQPQHF
CDR3nt: TGTGCCAGCAGGTTCTCCGACAGAGGAGGGCAGCCCCAGCATTTT

d_gene: TRBD2
v_gene: TRBV29-1
j_gene: TRBJ2-1
abundance: -
CDR3aa: CSVAERGTYNEQFF
CDR3nt: TGCAGCGTGGCCGAGCGGGGGACCTACAATGAGCAGTTCTTC

d_gene: -
v_gene: TRBV7-2
j_gene: TRBJ2-2
abundance: -
CDR3aa: CASSRQRPNTGELFF
CDR3nt: TGTGCCAGCAGCAGACAGCGACCGAACACCGGGGAGCTGTTTTTT

d_gene: -
v_gene: TRBV2
j_gene: TRBJ2-2
abundance: -
CDR3aa: CASSEETVNTGELFF
CDR3nt: TGTGCCAGCAGTGAAGAGACAGTAAACACCGGGGAGCTGTTTTTT

d_gene: TRBD1
v_gene: TRBV5-6
j_gene: TRBJ1-1
abundance: -
CDR3aa: CASRQGRTTEAFF
CDR3nt: TGTGCCAGCAGACAGGGGCGAACCACTGAAGCTTTCTTT

d_gene: TRBD2
v_gene: TRBV4-1
j_gene: TRBJ2-1
abundance: -
CDR3aa: CASSQAASGGAEEQFF
CDR3nt: TGCGCCAGCAGCCAGGCAGCTAGCGGGGGGGCGGAGGAGCAGTTCTTC

d_gene: TRBD1
v_gene: TRBV4-3
j_gene: TRBJ2-7
abundance: -
CDR3aa: CASSQDLLYGQVYEQYF
CDR3nt: TGCGCCAGCAGCCAAGATCTTTTATACGGACAGGTCTACGAGCAGTACTTC

d_gene: -
v_gene: TRBV19
j_gene: TRBJ2-1
abundance: -
CDR3aa: CASSGRVEQFF
CDR3nt: TGTGCCAGTAGTGGGCGAGTTGAGCAGTTCTTC

d_gene: -
v_gene: TRBV4-2
j_gene: TRBJ1-1
abundance: -
CDR3aa: CASTPTTGMDTEAFF
CDR3nt: TGTGCCAGCACCCCCACCACAGGGATGGACACTGAAGCTTTCTTT

d_gene: TRBD2
v_gene: TRBV4-1
j_gene: TRBJ2-1
abundance: -
CDR3aa: CASSQEGLAGGEQFF
CDR3nt: TGCGCCAGCAGCCAAGAGGGACTAGCGGGGGGGGAGCAGTTCTTC

d_gene: -
v_gene: TRBV5-4
j_gene: TRBJ2-3
abundance: -
CDR3aa: CATSRGGTDTQYF
CDR3nt: TGTGCCACCTCGAGGGGGGGGACAGATACGCAGTATTTT

d_gene: -
v_gene: TRBV2
j_gene: TRBJ2-3
abundance: -
CDR3aa: CASRELGGNTDTQYF
CDR3nt: TGTGCCAGCAGAGAGTTGGGCGGGAACACAGATACGCAGTATTTT